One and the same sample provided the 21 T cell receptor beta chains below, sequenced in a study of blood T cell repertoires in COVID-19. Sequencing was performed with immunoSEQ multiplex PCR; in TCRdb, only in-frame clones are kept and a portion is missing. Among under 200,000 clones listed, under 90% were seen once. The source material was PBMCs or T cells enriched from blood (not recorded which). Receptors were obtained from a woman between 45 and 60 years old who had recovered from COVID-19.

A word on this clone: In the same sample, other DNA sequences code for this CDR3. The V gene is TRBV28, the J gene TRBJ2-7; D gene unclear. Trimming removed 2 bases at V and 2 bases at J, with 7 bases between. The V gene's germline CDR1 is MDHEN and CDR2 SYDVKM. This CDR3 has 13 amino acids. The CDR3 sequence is CASSLGPTYEQYF. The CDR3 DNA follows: TGTGCCAGCAGTTTAGGGCCTACCTACGAGCAGTACTTC.

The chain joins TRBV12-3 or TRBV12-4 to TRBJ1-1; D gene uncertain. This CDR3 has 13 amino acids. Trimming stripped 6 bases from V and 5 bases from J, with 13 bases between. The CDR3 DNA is TGTGCCAGCAGCCTCCCGGGAGGGACTGAAGCTTTCTTT. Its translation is CASSLPGGTEAFF.

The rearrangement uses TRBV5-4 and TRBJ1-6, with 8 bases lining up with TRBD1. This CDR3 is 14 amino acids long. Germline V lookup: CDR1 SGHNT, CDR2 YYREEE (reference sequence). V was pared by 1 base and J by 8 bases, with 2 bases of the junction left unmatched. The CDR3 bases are TGTGCCAGCAGCTTGCAGGGGGCGTATTCACCCCTCCACTTT. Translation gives CASSLQGAYSPLHF.

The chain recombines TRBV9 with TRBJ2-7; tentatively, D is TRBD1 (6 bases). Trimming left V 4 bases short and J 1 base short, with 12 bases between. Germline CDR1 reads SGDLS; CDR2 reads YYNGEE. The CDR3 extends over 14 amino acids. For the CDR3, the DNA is TGTGCCAGCAGCTTAACCGGGACATCCTACGAGCAGTACTTC. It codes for CASSLTGTSYEQYF.

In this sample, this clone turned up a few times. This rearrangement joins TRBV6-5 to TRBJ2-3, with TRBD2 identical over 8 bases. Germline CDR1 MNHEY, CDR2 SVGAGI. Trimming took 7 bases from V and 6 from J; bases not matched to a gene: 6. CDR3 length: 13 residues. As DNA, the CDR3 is TGTGCCAGCACCGGGGGGGCTTACGATACGCAGTATTTT. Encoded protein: CASTGGAYDTQYF.

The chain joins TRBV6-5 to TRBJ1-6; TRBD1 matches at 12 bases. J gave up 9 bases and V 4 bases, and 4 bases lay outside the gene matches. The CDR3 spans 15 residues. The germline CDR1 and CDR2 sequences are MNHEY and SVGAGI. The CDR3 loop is CASSFGTGGVSPLHF. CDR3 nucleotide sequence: TGTGCCAGCAGTTTCGGGACAGGGGGCGTTTCACCCCTCCACTTT.

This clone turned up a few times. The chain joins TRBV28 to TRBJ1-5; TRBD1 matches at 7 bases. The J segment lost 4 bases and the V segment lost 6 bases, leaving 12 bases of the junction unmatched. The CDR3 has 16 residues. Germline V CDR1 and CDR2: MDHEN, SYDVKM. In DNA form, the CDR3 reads TGTGCCAGCAGCAATGAAAAAGGGGACAGAAATCAGCCCCAGCATTTT. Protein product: CASSNEKGDRNQPQHF.

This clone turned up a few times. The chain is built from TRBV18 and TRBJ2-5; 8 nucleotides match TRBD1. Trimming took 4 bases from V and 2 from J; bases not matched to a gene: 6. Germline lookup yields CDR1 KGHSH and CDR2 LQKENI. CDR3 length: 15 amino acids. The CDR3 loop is CASSQTTGGQETQYF. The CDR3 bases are TGTGCCAGCTCACAGACCACAGGGGGTCAAGAGACCCAGTACTTC.

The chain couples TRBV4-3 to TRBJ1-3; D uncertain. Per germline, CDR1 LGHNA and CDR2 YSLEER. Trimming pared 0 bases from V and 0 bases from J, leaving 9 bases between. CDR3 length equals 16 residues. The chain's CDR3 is CASSQDRGYSGNTIYF. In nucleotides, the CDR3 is TGCGCCAGCAGCCAAGATCGGGGATACTCTGGAAACACCATATATTTT.

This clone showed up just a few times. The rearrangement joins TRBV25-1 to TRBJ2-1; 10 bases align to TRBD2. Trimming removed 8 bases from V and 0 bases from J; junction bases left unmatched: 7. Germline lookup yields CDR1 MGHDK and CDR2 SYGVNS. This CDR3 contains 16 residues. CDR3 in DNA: TGTGCCAGCGGACTAGCGGAGCCGAGCTCCTACAATGAGCAGTTCTTC. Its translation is CASGLAEPSSYNEQFF.

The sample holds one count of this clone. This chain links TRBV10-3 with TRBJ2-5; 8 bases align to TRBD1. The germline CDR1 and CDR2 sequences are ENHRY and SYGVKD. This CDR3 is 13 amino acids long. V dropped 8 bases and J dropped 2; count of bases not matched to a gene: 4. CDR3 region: CAIRRTGQETQYF. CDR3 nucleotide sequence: TGTGCCATCCGGCGGACAGGGCAAGAGACCCAGTACTTC.

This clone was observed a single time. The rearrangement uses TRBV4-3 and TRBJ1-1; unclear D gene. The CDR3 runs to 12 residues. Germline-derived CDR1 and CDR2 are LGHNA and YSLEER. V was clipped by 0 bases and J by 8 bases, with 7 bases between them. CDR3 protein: CASSQDRHEAFF. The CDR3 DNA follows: TGCGCCAGCAGCCAAGATAGACACGAAGCTTTCTTT.

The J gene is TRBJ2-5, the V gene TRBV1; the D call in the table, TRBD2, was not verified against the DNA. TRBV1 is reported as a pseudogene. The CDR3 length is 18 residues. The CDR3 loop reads CTSSQARPAAGRGLAQYF. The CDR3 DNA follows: TGCACCAGCAGCCAAGCCCGCCCGGCGGCGGGCCGGGGGTTGGCCCAGTACTTC.

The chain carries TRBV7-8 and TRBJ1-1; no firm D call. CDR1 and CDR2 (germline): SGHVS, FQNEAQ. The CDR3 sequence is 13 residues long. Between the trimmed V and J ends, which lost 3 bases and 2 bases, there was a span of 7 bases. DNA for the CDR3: TGTGCCAGCAGCTTTAGCGTAAACACTGAAGCTTTCTTT. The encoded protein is CASSFSVNTEAFF.

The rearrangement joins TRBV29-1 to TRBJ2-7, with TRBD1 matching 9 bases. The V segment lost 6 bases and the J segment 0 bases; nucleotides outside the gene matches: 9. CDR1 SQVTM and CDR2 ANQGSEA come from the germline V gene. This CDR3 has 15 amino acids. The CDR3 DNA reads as TGCAGCGTATCGGGACAGGGCGTCCTCTCCTACGAGCAGTACTTC. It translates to CSVSGQGVLSYEQYF.

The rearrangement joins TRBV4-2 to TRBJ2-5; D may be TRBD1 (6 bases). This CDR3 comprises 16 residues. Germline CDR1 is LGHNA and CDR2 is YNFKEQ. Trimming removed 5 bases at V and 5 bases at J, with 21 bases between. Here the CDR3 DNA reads TGTGCCAGCAGCTCCGTGGGGGCAGGGTCTGTGGAGACCCAGTACTTC. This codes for CASSSVGAGSVETQYF.

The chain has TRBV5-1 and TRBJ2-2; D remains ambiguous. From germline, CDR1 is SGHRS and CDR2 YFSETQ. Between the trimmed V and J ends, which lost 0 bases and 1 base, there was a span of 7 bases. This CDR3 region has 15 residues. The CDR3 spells CASSLDNRNTGELFF. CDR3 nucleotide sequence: TGCGCCAGCAGCTTGGATAACAGGAACACCGGGGAGCTGTTTTTT. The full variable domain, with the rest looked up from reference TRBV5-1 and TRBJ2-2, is KAGVTQTPRYLIKTRGQQVTLSCSPISGHRSVSWYQQTPGQGLQFLFEYFSETQRNKGNFPGRFSGRQFSNSRSEMNVSTLELGDSALYLCASSLDNRNTGELFFGEGSRLTVL.

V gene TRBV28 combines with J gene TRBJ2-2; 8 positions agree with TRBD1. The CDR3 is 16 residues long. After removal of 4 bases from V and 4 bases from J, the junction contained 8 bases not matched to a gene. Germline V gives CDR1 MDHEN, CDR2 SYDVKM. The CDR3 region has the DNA TGTGCCAGCAGTTGGGGACAGGCGAGGGGCACCGGGGAGCTGTTTTTT. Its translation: CASSWGQARGTGELFF.

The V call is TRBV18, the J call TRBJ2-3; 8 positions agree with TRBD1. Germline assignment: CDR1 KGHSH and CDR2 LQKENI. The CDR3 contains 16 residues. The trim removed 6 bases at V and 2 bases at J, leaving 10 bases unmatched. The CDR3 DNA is TGTGCCAGCTCGCCCCTGACAGGGGCACCCACAGATACGCAGTATTTT. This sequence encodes CASSPLTGAPTDTQYF.

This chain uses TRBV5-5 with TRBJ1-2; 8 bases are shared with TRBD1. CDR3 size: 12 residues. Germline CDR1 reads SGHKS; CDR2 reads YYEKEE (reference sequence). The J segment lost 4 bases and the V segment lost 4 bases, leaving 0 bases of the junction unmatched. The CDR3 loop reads CASSQGAYGYTF. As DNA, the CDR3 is TGTGCCAGCAGCCAGGGGGCCTATGGCTACACCTTC. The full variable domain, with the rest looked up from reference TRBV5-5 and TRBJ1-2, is DAGVTQSPTHLIKTRGQQVTLRCSPISGHKSVSWYQQVLGQGPQFIFQYYEKEERGRGNFPDRFSARQFPNYSSELNVNALLLGDSALYLCASSQGAYGYTFGSGTRLTVV.

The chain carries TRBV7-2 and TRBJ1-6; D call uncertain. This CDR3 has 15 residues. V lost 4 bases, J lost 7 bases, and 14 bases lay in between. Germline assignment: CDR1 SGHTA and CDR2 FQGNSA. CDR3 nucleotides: TGTGCCAGCAGCTCAGTGTACGGACTAAATTCACCCCTCCACTTT. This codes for CASSSVYGLNSPLHF. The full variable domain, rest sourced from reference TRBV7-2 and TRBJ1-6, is GAGVSQSPSNKVTEKGKDVELRCDPISGHTALYWYRQSLGQGLEFLIYFQGNSAPDKSGLPSDRFSAERTGGSVSTLTIQRTQQEDSAVYLCASSSVYGLNSPLHFGNGTRLTVT.